Each of the 21 T cell receptor beta chains below was sequenced from the same sample in a study of identical twins. From the 5' RACE reads, TCRdb called clonotypes with MiXCR, one entry per CDR3 protein. The data hold roughly 690,000 distinct CDR3 sequences, with 21% observed a single time. The sample was also reused in another study, on T cells expressing NK-cell markers.

The sequenced sample consisted of PBMCs. The receptor set was obtained from a woman aged 18-29 years in good health.

Ten or more counts support this clonotype. The V call is TRBV12-3 or TRBV12-4, the J call TRBJ2-1, with 12 nucleotides matching TRBD2. The CDR3 length is 15 residues. The V and J ends lost 2 bases and 7 bases, in that order; junction bases with no gene match: 3. The CDR3 DNA follows: TGTGCCAGCAGTTTACTAGCGGGGGGGCCAAATGAGCAGTTCTTC. Its translation: CASSLLAGGPNEQFF.

This clonotype has only a few counts. The chain couples TRBV7-3 to TRBJ2-3; TRBD2 is a possible D gene (5 bases). Germline V CDR1 and CDR2: SGHTA, FQGTGA. Trimming stripped 4 bases from V and 8 bases from J, with 13 bases between. CDR3 size: 13 residues. The CDR3 DNA reads TGTGCCAGCAGCTCCCAGGACTTGGGTACGCAGTATTTT. It specifies CASSSQDLGTQYF.

This clonotype was observed a handful of times. One end of the junction is discordant with germline, which a read error may explain. The chain is built from TRBV6-1 and TRBJ2-2, with D possibly matching TRBD2 (5 bases). Germline CDR1 and CDR2: MNHNS and SASEGT. CDR3 length: 14 residues. In DNA form, the CDR3 reads TGTGCCAGCAGGGAAGGGTGGAGGACCGGGGAGCTGTTTTTT. Encoded protein: CASREGWRTGELFF.

The chain carries TRBV12-3 or TRBV12-4 and TRBJ1-3; no reliable D call. V lost 3 bases and J 1 base, leaving 10 bases between the germline ends. CDR3 length equals 15 residues. The CDR3 here is CASSFAGRSGNTIYF. CDR3 sequence (DNA): TGTGCCAGCAGTTTCGCCGGGCGATCTGGAAACACCATATATTTT.

This clonotype was counted only a few times. This sequence joins TRBV2 and TRBJ2-7; the match to TRBD2 covers 10 bases. Germline-derived CDR1 and CDR2 are SNHLY and FYNNEI. This CDR3 comprises 15 residues. V gave up 5 bases and J gave up 5 bases; unmatched junction bases: 9. CDR3: CASSLSSGRYHEQYF. The CDR3 nucleotides are TGTGCCAGCAGTCTTTCTAGCGGGAGATACCACGAGCAGTACTTC.

The rearrangement links TRBV7-2 to TRBJ2-2, with 7 bases that match TRBD2. The germline V gene encodes CDR1 SGHTA and CDR2 FQGNSA. The CDR3 is 15 residues long. V gave up 5 bases and J gave up 4 bases; unmatched junction bases: 7. The CDR3 loop reads CASSPGLSITGELFF. The CDR3 DNA reads as TGTGCCAGCAGCCCGGGACTATCTATCACCGGGGAGCTGTTTTTT.

The chain recombines TRBV11-2 with TRBJ2-1; weak D call: TRBD2 (7 bases). Germline V lookup: CDR1 SGHAT, CDR2 FQNNGV. The CDR3 runs to 14 residues. Trimming pared 7 bases from V and 6 bases from J, leaving 16 bases between. The CDR3 DNA is TGTGCCAGCATCCAGCGGGGCAGGGGCAATGAGCAGTTCTTC. Translating gives CASIQRGRGNEQFF. The full variable domain, its missing parts supplied by reference TRBV11-2 and TRBJ2-1, is EAGVAQSPRYKIIEKRQSVAFWCNPISGHATLYWYQQILGQGPKLLIQFQNNGVVDDSQLPKDRFSAERLKGVDSTLKIQPAKLEDSAVYLCASIQRGRGNEQFFGPGTRLTVL.

This clonotype was detected only a few times. The rearrangement joins TRBV30 to TRBJ2-3; D is uncertain. Looked up from germline, CDR1 is GTSNPN and CDR2 is SVGIG (reference sequence). This CDR3 has 13 residues. The germline V and J ends were trimmed by 4 bases and 3 bases, with 11 bases remaining between them. The CDR3 region is CAWTPGWTDTQYF. DNA of the CDR3: TGTGCCTGGACCCCGGGTTGGACAGATACGCAGTATTTT.

The rearrangement uses TRBV2 and TRBJ2-5, with D possibly matching TRBD1 (7 bases). CDR1 SNHLY and CDR2 FYNNEI come from the germline V gene. This CDR3 is 18 amino acids long. This CDR3 reads CTCITPPPLTGRQETQYF. The CDR3 nucleotides are TGTACCTGCATCACACCACCCCCCTTGACAGGGAGGCAAGAGACCCAGTACTTC.

This sequence joins TRBV12-3 or TRBV12-4 and TRBJ2-7; 7 positions match TRBD2. The CDR3 loop spans 15 amino acids. V dropped 7 bases and J dropped 2; count of bases not matched to a gene: 11. In DNA, the CDR3 is TGTGCCAGCACCAATTCTGGGACTACGACCTACGAGCAGTACTTC. It is translated as CASTNSGTTTYEQYF.

The CDR3 is CASAATGRIRGTDTQYF. Here the CDR3 DNA reads TGCGCCAGCGCCGCTACAGGGCGGATTCGCGGCACAGATACGCAGTATTTT. V and J are TRBV10-1 and TRBJ2-3; TRBD1 might be the D (6 bases). This CDR3 contains 17 residues. CDR1 and CDR2 from the germline V gene are WNHNN and SYGVQD (reference sequence). With 8 bases removed from V and 1 base from J, the gap between germline ends came to 22 bases.

This clonotype was observed at least ten times. The rearrangement uses TRBV5-1 and TRBJ2-5; weak D call: TRBD1 (6 bases). V lost 3 bases and J 3 bases, leaving 24 bases between the germline ends. The CDR3 runs to 18 residues. Per the germline V gene, CDR1 is SGHRS and CDR2 is YFSETQ. In nucleotides, the CDR3 is TGCGCCAGCAGCTCGGGAAAACAGGGCACCCGGGCTAAAGAGACCCAGTACTTC. This encodes CASSSGKQGTRAKETQYF.

This clonotype was recorded at least ten times. This chain uses TRBV5-1 with TRBJ2-1; TRBD2 aligns across 9 bases. The germline gives CDR1 SGHRS, CDR2 YFSETQ. V gave up 4 bases and J gave up 3 bases; unmatched junction bases: 5. The CDR3 contains 15 residues. The CDR3: CASSIAGVNYNEQFF. For the CDR3, the DNA is TGCGCCAGCAGCATAGCGGGAGTGAACTACAATGAGCAGTTCTTC.

This clonotype was counted only a few times. The chain couples TRBV7-3 to TRBJ2-7; the D is unclear. The CDR3 is 13 residues long. V was cut by 5 bases and J by 3 bases, with 11 bases left in between. Germline CDR1 SGHTA, CDR2 FQGTGA. CDR3 region: CASSAGPLYEQYF. The CDR3 coding sequence is TGTGCCAGCAGCGCTGGACCCCTCTACGAGCAGTACTTC. Full variable domain (missing parts from reference TRBV7-3 and TRBJ2-7): GAGVSQTPSNKVTEKGKYVELRCDPISGHTALYWYRQSLGQGPEFLIYFQGTGAADDSGLPNDRFFAVRPEGSVSTLKIQRTERGDSAVYLCASSAGPLYEQYFGPGTRLTVT.

This clonotype came up a few times. The chain combines TRBV5-1 with TRBJ2-1; 9 bases are shared with TRBD2. The CDR3 totals 20 residues. CDR1 is SGHRS and CDR2 is YFSETQ in the germline V gene. V shed 0 bases and J 5 bases; nucleotides not matched to a gene: 18. CDR3 amino acids: CASSLEGSLAGPWRHNEQFF. The CDR3 DNA reads TGCGCCAGCAGCTTGGAGGGGTCCCTAGCGGGACCGTGGAGGCACAATGAGCAGTTCTTC.

This clonotype was counted a few times. The V gene is TRBV2, the J gene TRBJ2-1; D perhaps matches TRBD2 (5 bases). Germline V gene lookup returns CDR1 SNHLY and CDR2 FYNNEI. The CDR3 loop spans 13 amino acids. V was cut by 8 bases and J by 5 bases, with 13 bases left in between. CDR3 residues: CASQKEANNEQFF. CDR3 sequence (DNA): TGTGCCAGCCAGAAGGAGGCAAACAATGAGCAGTTCTTC.

This clonotype was detected only a few times. The V and J genes are TRBV5-1 and TRBJ2-5, with unresolved D. Trimming removed 0 bases from V and 4 bases from J, with 10 bases in between. The CDR3 totals 14 residues. Germline lookup yields CDR1 SGHRS and CDR2 YFSETQ. The CDR3 here is CASSLGRTTETQYF. Written as DNA, the CDR3 is TGCGCCAGCAGCTTGGGGCGCACTACAGAGACCCAGTACTTC.

This chain links TRBV6-1 with TRBJ2-7; a possible D gene is TRBD1 (6 bases). Germline CDR1 reads MNHNS; CDR2 reads SASEGT. The ends were cut back, 6 bases at V and 0 bases at J, with 15 bases in the middle. This CDR3 has 15 residues. DNA of the CDR3: TGTGCCAGCAGCCAGAGACAGGTGGTCTCCTACGAGCAGTACTTC. It encodes CASSQRQVVSYEQYF.

The table lists this clonotype with a few counts. The gene calls are TRBV29-1 and TRBJ1-4; D remains ambiguous. The CDR3 length is 14 residues. Between the trimmed V and J ends, which lost 0 bases and 8 bases, there was a span of 13 bases. The germline V gene encodes CDR1 SQVTM and CDR2 ANQGSEA. CDR3 DNA sequence: TGCAGCGTTGAAGATCTGGGTGGAGGGGAAAAACTGTTTTTT. Translated: CSVEDLGGGEKLFF.

The chain employs TRBV6-4 and TRBJ2-1; TRBD1 or TRBD2 may be the D gene (6 bases each). Germline loops: CDR1 MRHNA, CDR2 SNTAGT. Between the trimmed V and J ends, which lost 0 bases and 2 bases, there was a span of 11 bases. This CDR3 is built from 16 residues. The CDR3 region has the DNA TGTGCCAGCAGTGACTCTAACGGGGGCCCCTACAATGAGCAGTTCTTC. It translates to CASSDSNGGPYNEQFF.

There are a few counts of this clonotype. The chain uses TRBV20-1 and TRBJ2-1; 13 bases are a match to TRBD2. J lost 3 bases, V lost 6 bases, and 5 bases had no gene match. CDR3 length: 15 residues. CDR1 and CDR2 (germline): DFQATT, SNEGSKA (reference sequence). CDR3 region: CSAPLAGGLYNEQFF. CDR3 nucleotide sequence: TGCAGTGCGCCACTAGCGGGAGGGCTCTACAATGAGCAGTTCTTC.